This TCR beta chain appears in the sequencing data of a study of T cell repertoires in cytomegalovirus infection (dated by TCRdb to the late 2010s). A note on the overall study: Alongside well-studied HLA-B-restricted epitopes, the peptide stimulations were aimed at recently identified HLA-C-restricted CMV epitopes, whose presentation resists viral immunomodulation. Donor HLA type was relevant to the analysis, because carriage of CMV infection together with the matching HLA type was indicated by public TCR beta signatures.

Looking up the germline V gene yields CDR1 MNHEY and CDR2 SVGEGT. From the cysteine through the phenylalanine, the CDR3 covers 10 amino acids. Only CDR3 DNA remains: 30 bases, in frame from the first base. Cut back by 6 bases and 4 bases, the V and J ends lie 4 bases apart. The sample's treatment or condition label, in plain terms: in vitro stimulation with specific CMV peptide epitopes to enrich CMV-specific T cells. The paper as a whole reports these results and caveats: The ex vivo response was dominated by HLA-C-restricted CMV-specific TCR beta clonotypes, and the single most frequent clonotype in two of eight donors was supplied by these HLA-C-restricted clonotypes. In both this cohort and an independent roughly 330-donor cohort, the cumulative frequency of public TCR beta family members distinguished carriers of CMV infection plus the relevant HLA type.

Sequencing was carried out with an Illumina HiSeq 1500. The public sequencing data were trimmed at Q25 with fastp and processed into clonotypes with MiXCR by TCRdb, which kept only in-frame beta chains. Each entry is one CDR3 protein sequence, shown with its most common DNA and genes. The sample data list some 30,000 distinct CDR3 sequences, and 15% to 20% of these were observed just once. Clones ranked in the top ten supply about four fifths of the sample. In this sample, this clonotype turned up a few times. Its antigen is not yet known. Base qualities are not at hand, and no much larger clone is one base apart.

This material consisted of CD8+ T cells from cultured PBMCs, taken from culture after CMV antigen stimulation. The sequence was obtained from a human donor in good health (CMV status not recorded). Some clones in this sample may be carry-over from other donors' samples. Recombination joined TRBV6-2 or TRBV6-3 with TRBJ2-7, with no reliable assignment of the D segment. The DNA sequence is TGTGCCAGCAGGGATTACGAGCAGTACTTC. Translated, this is CASRDYEQYF.